The 16 T cell receptor beta chains listed next were all sequenced from one sample in a study of blood T cells in healthy people across ages. Next came a second PCR, run for about 7 to 12 cycles, which used a sample-barcoded 5' primer along with a J-beta primer mix. TCRdb re-analysed the 5' RACE reads in MiXCR, keeping a single row per CDR3 protein. The sample holds about 640,000 distinct CDR3 sequences, roughly 50% seen once. The sequenced sample was blood. The receptors stem from a man in his sixties in good health.

This chain joins TRBV6-2 or TRBV6-3 and TRBJ1-5, with D perhaps matching TRBD1 (6 bases). Deletions cut 5 bases from V and 7 bases from J, with 12 bases between. This CDR3 contains 13 residues. From germline, CDR1 is MNHEY and CDR2 SVGEGT. CDR3 sequence reads: CASSDTGNQPQHF. The CDR3 DNA is TGTGCCAGCAGTGATACAGGGAACCAGCCCCAGCATTTT.

This clonotype appeared once. This rearrangement joins TRBV9 to TRBJ2-5, with 7 bases fitting TRBD2. The V gene's germline CDR1 is SGDLS and CDR2 YYNGEE. The CDR3 consists of 16 residues. Germline trimming cut 4 bases from V and 11 bases from J; bases unmatched to any gene: 20. CDR3 protein: CASSPRMAGEYNEQYF. CDR3 DNA: TGTGCCAGCAGCCCCCGAATGGCGGGGGAATACAATGAGCAGTACTTC.

This clonotype was observed a single time. The chain combines TRBV15 with TRBJ2-1, with 8 nucleotides matching TRBD1. Germline V gives CDR1 LNHNV, CDR2 YYDKDF (reference sequence). V was pared by 4 bases and J by 8 bases, with 1 base of the junction left unmatched. This CDR3 is 12 amino acids long. The CDR3 reads CATSTGGDEQFF. Here the CDR3 DNA reads TGTGCCACCAGCACAGGGGGCGATGAGCAGTTCTTC.

V and J are TRBV10-3 and TRBJ2-1, with 9 bases lining up with TRBD1. Losses at the gene ends were 6 bases for V and 8 bases for J; bases not matched to a gene: 8. CDR1 is ENHRY, CDR2 SYGVKD, per germline. CDR3 size: 14 residues. DNA for the CDR3: TGTGCCATCAGCGATCGGACAGGGGTCGATGAGCAGTTCTTC. Amino acids: CAISDRTGVDEQFF.

The chain is built from TRBV3-1 and TRBJ2-1; D is uncertain. The CDR3 runs 13 residues. The germline CDR1 and CDR2 sequences are LGHDT and YNNKEL (reference sequence). Between the trimmed V and J ends, which lost 1 base and 9 bases, there was a span of 10 bases. DNA for the CDR3: TGTGCCAGCAGCCAAGTAGTCGCAGTTGAGCAGTTCTTC. It is translated as CASSQVVAVEQFF.

Regarding this clonotype: This could be a read error, since a much larger clone is one nucleotide away. This chain uses TRBV5-6 with TRBJ2-3, with a weak D call TRBD2 (6 bases). Germline CDR1 SGHDT, CDR2 YYEEEE. There are 15 residues in the CDR3. CDR3 sequence (DNA): TGTGTCAGCAGCTTGGAGGGGAAAGGCACAGATACGCAGTATTTT. This sequence encodes CVSSLEGKGTDTQYF.

This clonotype was detected only a few times. V and J are TRBV20-1 and TRBJ2-5; 11 bases align to TRBD2. CDR3 length equals 15 residues. J was trimmed by 2 bases and V by 1 base; bases with no gene match: 3. Germline V lookup: CDR1 DFQATT, CDR2 SNEGSKA (reference sequence). This CDR3 is CSARGIAGGQETQYF. The CDR3 DNA reads TGCAGTGCTAGAGGGATAGCGGGGGGGCAAGAGACCCAGTACTTC.

The chain couples TRBV10-3 to TRBJ2-3; D is ambiguous. CDR1 ENHRY and CDR2 SYGVKD come from the germline V gene. The V gene lost 5 bases and the J gene lost 2 bases, with 8 bases spanning the gap. The CDR3 has 13 residues. The CDR3 here is CAISPLNTDTQYF. The CDR3 DNA follows: TGTGCCATCAGTCCGTTGAACACAGATACGCAGTATTTT.

The chain links TRBV5-1 to TRBJ2-4; 7 nucleotides line up with TRBD2. The J call may be mistaken, given a closer DNA end match to TRBJ2-7. The CDR3 loop spans 16 amino acids. Germline assignment: CDR1 SGHRS and CDR2 YFSETQ. The DNA of the CDR3 is TGCGCCAGCAGCTTCCGGGACTACACTGGCAGCTACGAGCAGTACTTC. Its protein is CASSFRDYTGSYEQYF.

The chain employs TRBV5-1 and TRBJ2-1, with 12 bases lining up with TRBD2. The J segment lost 4 bases and the V segment lost 3 bases, leaving 5 bases of the junction unmatched. The CDR3 is 16 amino acids. Germline V gene lookup returns CDR1 SGHRS and CDR2 YFSETQ. In DNA form, the CDR3 reads TGCGCCAGCAGCTCACGGACTAGCGGGGAATACAATGAGCAGTTCTTC. Encoded protein: CASSSRTSGEYNEQFF.

For this clonotype: Mismatch with germline at one junction end may stem from a read error. The V gene is TRBV2, the J gene TRBJ2-7; D is possibly TRBD1 (6 bases). Per the germline V gene, CDR1 is SNHLY and CDR2 is FYNNEI. CDR3 length: 12 residues. This chain's CDR3 is CAGSEQGYEQYF. The CDR3 DNA sequence: TGTGCCGGCAGCGAACAGGGCTACGAGCAGTACTTC.

The chain is built from TRBV9 and TRBJ2-3; 9 nucleotides agree with TRBD2. Unmatched junction bases numbered 7, after V lost 0 bases and J lost 2 bases. Per the germline V gene, CDR1 is SGDLS and CDR2 is YYNGEE. The length of the CDR3 is 17 residues. Written as DNA, the CDR3 is TGTGCCAGCAGCGTAGGCCTGACTAGCGGTAACACAGATACGCAGTATTTT. Translated, it gives CASSVGLTSGNTDTQYF.

This clonotype occurred a few times. The chain is built from TRBV28 and TRBJ1-2; 10 positions agree with TRBD1. Germline lookup yields CDR1 MDHEN and CDR2 SYDVKM. This CDR3 contains 13 residues. Germline trimming cut 4 bases from V and 4 bases from J; bases unmatched to any gene: 0. CDR3 amino acids: CASSWDRGYGYTF. In DNA, the CDR3 is TGTGCCAGCAGTTGGGACAGGGGCTATGGCTACACCTTC.

The rearrangement joins TRBV5-6 to TRBJ2-5, with 12 bases lining up with TRBD2. The V gene's germline CDR1 is SGHDT and CDR2 YYEEEE. This CDR3 is 15 amino acids long. The junction had 7 bases not matched to a gene; V was cut back by 3 bases and J by 7 bases. CDR3 in amino acids: CASSSTSGGQGTQYF. The CDR3 coding sequence is TGTGCCAGCAGCTCGACTAGCGGGGGCCAGGGGACCCAGTACTTC.

This clonotype was recorded a few times. The genes are TRBV7-2 and TRBJ2-3, with a possible D match to TRBD2 (5 bases). The length of the CDR3 is 15 residues. Germline V CDR1 and CDR2: SGHTA, FQGNSA. V lost 5 bases and J 1 base, leaving 13 bases between the germline ends. This CDR3 reads CASSPDYLRTDTQYF. The CDR3 nucleotides read TGTGCCAGCAGCCCAGACTACTTACGCACAGATACGCAGTATTTT. Combining the CDR3 with reference TRBV7-2 and TRBJ2-3 gives the whole variable domain GAGVSQSPSNKVTEKGKDVELRCDPISGHTALYWYRQSLGQGLEFLIYFQGNSAPDKSGLPSDRFSAERTGGSVSTLTIQRTQQEDSAVYLCASSPDYLRTDTQYFGPGTRLTVL.

J is TRBJ2-5 and V is TRBV10-3; D gene ambiguous. Trimming left V 6 bases short and J 2 bases short, with 13 bases between. From germline, CDR1 is ENHRY and CDR2 SYGVKD. There are 14 residues in the CDR3. As DNA, the CDR3 is TGTGCCATCAGCCCAGCAGGAGTTCAAGAGACCCAGTACTTC. Its translation: CAISPAGVQETQYF.